This paragraph covers one T cell receptor beta chain sequence. This specimen belongs to a study of glioma-infiltrating T cells after dendritic cell vaccination. Study at large: Three intradermal dendritic cell vaccine injections were given every two weeks.

Sequencing used immunoSEQ multiplex PCR; TCRdb keeps in-frame clones, though not all of them. The data contain tens of thousands of clones, about nine tenths of them singletons. The germline V gene has CDR1 SQVTM and CDR2 ANQGSEA. The CDR3 runs to 13 residues. Between the trimmed V and J ends, which lost 4 bases and 4 bases, there was a span of 10 bases. The receptor's source is a human donor with glioblastoma. The material was blood, obtained before dendritic cell vaccination. The gene calls are TRBV29-1 and TRBJ2-2; a weak D match, TRBD1 (5 bases). The CDR3 nucleotides are TGCAGCGTTGTGGGGCTAGGCACCGGGGAGCTGTTTTTT. Its protein product is CSVVGLGTGELFF.